This T cell receptor (beta chain) comes out of a study of CD8 T cells in ankylosing spondylitis. Study-wide points: Significantly higher representation of disease-linked clones was reported for matched ankylosing spondylitis synovial fluid. The disease-linked clones had a CD8+ phenotype and low blood frequencies. Reactive arthritis synovial fluid and blood previously showed some of these motif variants.

The CDR3 totals 16 residues. Unmatched junction bases numbered 7, after V lost 3 bases and J lost 3 bases. Looked up from germline, CDR1 is SGHAT and CDR2 is FQNNGV. This clonotype was recorded a few times. The antigen is not known. Quantitative molecular-barcoded 5'-RACE generated the TCR beta libraries. TCRdb used MiXCR to reprocess the 5' RACE reads, holding one entry per CDR3 protein. Here the sample spans about 260,000 distinct CDR3 sequences, around 18% being singletons. The V gene is TRBV11-2, the J gene TRBJ2-7; 11 bases agree with TRBD2. This clonotype was obtained from a male donor with ankylosing spondylitis or in good health (not recorded which). The sequenced sample consisted of blood, either unsorted or a sorted T cell fraction (not recorded which). For the CDR3, the DNA is TGTGCCAGCAGCTTCAACGGACTAGCGGGCAACTACGAGCAGTACGTC. This gives the protein CASSFNGLAGNYEQYV.